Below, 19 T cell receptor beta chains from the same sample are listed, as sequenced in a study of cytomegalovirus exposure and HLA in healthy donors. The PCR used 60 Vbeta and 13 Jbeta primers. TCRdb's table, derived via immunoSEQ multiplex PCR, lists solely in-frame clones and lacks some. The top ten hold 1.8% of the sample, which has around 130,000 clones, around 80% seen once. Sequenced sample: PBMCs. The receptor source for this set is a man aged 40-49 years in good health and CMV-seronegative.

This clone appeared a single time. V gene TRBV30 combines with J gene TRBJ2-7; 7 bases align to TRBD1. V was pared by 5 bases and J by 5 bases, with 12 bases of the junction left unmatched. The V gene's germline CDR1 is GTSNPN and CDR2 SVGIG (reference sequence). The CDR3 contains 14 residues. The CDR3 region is CAWDLTGVSDEQYF. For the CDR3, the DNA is TGTGCCTGGGATCTTACAGGGGTAAGCGACGAGCAGTACTTC. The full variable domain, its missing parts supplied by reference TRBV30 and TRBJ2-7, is SQTIHQWPATLVQPVGSPLSLECTVEGTSNPNLYWYRQAAGRGLQLLFYSVGIGQISSEVPQNLSASRPQDRQFILSSKKLLLSDSGFYLCAWDLTGVSDEQYFGPGTRLTVT.

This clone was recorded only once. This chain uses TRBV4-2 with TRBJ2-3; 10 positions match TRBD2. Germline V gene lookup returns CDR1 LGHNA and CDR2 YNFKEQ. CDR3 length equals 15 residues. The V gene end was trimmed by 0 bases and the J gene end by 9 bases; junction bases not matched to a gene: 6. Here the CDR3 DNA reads TGTGCCAGCAGCCAAGAAATAGCGGGGGGCAACACGCAGTATTTT. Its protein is CASSQEIAGGNTQYF.

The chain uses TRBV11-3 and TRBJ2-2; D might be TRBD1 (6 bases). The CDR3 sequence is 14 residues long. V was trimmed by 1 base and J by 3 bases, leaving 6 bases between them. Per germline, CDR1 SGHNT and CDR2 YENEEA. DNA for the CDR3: TGTGCCAGCAGCTTAGGGACAGACACCGGGGAGCTGTTTTTT. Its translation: CASSLGTDTGELFF.

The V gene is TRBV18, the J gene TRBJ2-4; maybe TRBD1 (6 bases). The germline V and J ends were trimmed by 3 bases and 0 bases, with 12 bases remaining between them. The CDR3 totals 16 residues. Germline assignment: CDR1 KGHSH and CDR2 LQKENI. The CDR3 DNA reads TGTGCCAGCTCACCGCCGGACAGAAAAGCCAAAAACATTCAGTACTTC. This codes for CASSPPDRKAKNIQYF.

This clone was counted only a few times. CDR3 bases: TGTGCCAGCAGTTTTGGACGGGGAGTTGAAGCTTTCTTT. The encoded protein is CASSFGRGVEAFF. The V and J genes are TRBV6-5 and TRBJ1-1; D is ambiguous. This CDR3 contains 13 residues. Germline CDR1 and CDR2: MNHEY and SVGAGI. With 4 bases removed from V and 7 bases from J, the gap between germline ends came to 13 bases.

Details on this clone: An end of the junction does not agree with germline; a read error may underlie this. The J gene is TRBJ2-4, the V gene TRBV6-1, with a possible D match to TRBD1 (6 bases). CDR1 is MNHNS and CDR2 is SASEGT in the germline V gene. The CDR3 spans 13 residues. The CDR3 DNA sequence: TGTGCCAGCGGGAACCTGGACAGAAACAGTCAGTACTTC. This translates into CASGNLDRNSQYF.

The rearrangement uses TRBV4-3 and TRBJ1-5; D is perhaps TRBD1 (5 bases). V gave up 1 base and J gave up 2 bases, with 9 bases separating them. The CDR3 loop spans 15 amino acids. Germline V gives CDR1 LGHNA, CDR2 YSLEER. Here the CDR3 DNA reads TGCGCCAGCAGCCAAGGGCAGGGTGGCAATCAGCCCCAGCATTTT. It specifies CASSQGQGGNQPQHF.

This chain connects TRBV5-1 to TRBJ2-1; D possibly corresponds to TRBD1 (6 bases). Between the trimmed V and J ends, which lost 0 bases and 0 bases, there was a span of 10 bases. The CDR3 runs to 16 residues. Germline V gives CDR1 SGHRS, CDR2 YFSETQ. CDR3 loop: CASSLARGSSYNEQFF. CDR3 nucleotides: TGCGCCAGCAGCTTGGCAAGGGGGAGCTCCTACAATGAGCAGTTCTTC.

CDR3 DNA sequence: TGTGCCAGCAGTAGCCAGCGGGGGTACAATGAGCAGTTCTTC. Translation gives CASSSQRGYNEQFF. This chain connects TRBV27 to TRBJ2-1, with 8 bases that match TRBD2. Germline CDR1 is MNHEY and CDR2 is SMNVEV (reference sequence). V was clipped by 5 bases and J by 4 bases; unmatched bases: 4. The CDR3 sequence is 14 residues long.

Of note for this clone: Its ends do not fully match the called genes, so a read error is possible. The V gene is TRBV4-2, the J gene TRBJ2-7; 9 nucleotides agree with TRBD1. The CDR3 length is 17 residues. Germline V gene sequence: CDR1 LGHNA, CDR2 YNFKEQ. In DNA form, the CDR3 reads TGTGCCAGCAGCCAAGGGTCGGCGACAGGGGGTTCCTACGAGCAATACTTC. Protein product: CASSQGSATGGSYEQYF.

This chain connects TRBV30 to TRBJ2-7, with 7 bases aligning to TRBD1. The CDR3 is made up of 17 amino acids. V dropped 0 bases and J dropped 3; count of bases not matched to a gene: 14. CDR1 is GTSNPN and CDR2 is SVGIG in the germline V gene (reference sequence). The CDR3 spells CAWSVRGIRQGNYEQYF. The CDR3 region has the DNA TGTGCCTGGAGTGTAAGGGGGATCAGACAGGGCAACTACGAGCAGTACTTC.

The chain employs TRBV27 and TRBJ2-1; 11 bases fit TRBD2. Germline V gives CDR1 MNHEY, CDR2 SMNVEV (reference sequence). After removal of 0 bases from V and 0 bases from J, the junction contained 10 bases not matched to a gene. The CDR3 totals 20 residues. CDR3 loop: CASSLSGTSGLLRSYNEQFF. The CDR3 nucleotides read TGTGCCAGCAGTTTATCCGGGACTAGCGGACTTTTACGCTCCTACAATGAGCAGTTCTTC.

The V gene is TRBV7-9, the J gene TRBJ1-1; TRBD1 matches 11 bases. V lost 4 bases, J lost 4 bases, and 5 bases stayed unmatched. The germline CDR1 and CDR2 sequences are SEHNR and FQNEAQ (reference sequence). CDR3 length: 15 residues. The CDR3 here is CASSSGTGGRTEAFF. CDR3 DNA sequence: TGTGCCAGCAGCTCAGGGACAGGGGGTCGCACTGAAGCTTTCTTT.

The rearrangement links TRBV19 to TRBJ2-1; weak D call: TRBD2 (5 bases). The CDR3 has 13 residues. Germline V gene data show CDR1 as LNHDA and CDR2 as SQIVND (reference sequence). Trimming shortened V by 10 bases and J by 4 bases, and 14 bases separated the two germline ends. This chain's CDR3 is CATTTPGYNEQFF. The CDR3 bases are TGTGCCACCACCACACCGGGGTACAATGAGCAGTTCTTC.

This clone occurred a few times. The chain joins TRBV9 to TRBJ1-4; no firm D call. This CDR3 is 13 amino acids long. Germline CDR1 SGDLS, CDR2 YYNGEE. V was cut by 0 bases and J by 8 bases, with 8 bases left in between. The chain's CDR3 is CASSVGGGEKLFF. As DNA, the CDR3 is TGTGCCAGCAGCGTAGGAGGAGGAGAAAAACTGTTTTTT.

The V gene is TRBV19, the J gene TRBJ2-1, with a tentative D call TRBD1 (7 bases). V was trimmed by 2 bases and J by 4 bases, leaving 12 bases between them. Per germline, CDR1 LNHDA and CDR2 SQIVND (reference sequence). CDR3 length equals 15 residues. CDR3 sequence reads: CASSITGEVYNEQFF. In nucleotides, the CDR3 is TGTGCCAGTAGTATAACAGGGGAGGTATACAATGAGCAGTTCTTC. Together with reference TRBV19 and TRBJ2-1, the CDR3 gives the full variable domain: DGGITQSPKYLFRKEGQNVTLSCEQNLNHDAMYWYRQDPGQGLRLIYYSQIVNDFQKGDIAEGYSVSREKKESFPLTVTSAQKNPTAFYLCASSITGEVYNEQFFGPGTRLTVL.

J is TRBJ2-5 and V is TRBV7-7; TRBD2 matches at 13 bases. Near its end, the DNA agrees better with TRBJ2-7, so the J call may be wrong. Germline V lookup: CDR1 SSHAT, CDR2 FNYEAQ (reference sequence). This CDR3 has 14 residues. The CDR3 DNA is TGTGCCAGCAGCCCCGGGACTAGCGGGATCGAGCAGTACTTC. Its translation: CASSPGTSGIEQYF.

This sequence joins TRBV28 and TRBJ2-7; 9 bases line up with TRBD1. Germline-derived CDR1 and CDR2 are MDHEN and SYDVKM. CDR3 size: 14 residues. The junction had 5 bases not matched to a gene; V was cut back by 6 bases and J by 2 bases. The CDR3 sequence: CASRKGQGAYEQYF. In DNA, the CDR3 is TGTGCCAGCAGGAAGGGACAGGGAGCCTACGAGCAGTACTTC.

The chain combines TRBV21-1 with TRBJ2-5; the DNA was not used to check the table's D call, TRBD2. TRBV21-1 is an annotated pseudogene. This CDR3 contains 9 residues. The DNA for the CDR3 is TGTGCCAGCAGCAACGTTCTTCACTTC. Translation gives CASSNVLHF.